This T cell receptor (beta chain) was observed in a study of cytomegalovirus exposure and HLA in healthy donors. Looking at the study overall: Samples from HLA-typed donors yielded about 85 million unique TCRs in an early data release. Findings and limits, study-wide: In a later analysis, a missense DCLRE1C variant was linked to TCR beta V- and J-gene trimming. In a later analysis, compared with equally common non-associated chains, HLA-associated beta chains were more expanded. CMV antigen specificity of a few CMV-associated chains was confirmed in vitro.

Points on this clone: Its target is not known.

Germline CDR1 reads MDHEN; CDR2 reads SYDVKM. V lost 5 bases, J lost 7 bases, and 2 bases stayed unmatched. The CDR3 has 12 amino acids. This PCR relied on a set of 60 Vbeta primers and 13 Jbeta primers. Some clones are missing from TCRdb's copy, which holds only in-frame ones; the method was immunoSEQ multiplex PCR. The repertoire has more than 150,000 clones, roughly 80% of them found once; the top ten carry roughly 6%. The specimen sequenced was PBMCs. The sequence derives from a woman between 25 and 40 years old in good health and CMV-seropositive. V usage is TRBV28 and J usage is TRBJ1-2, with 9 bases fitting TRBD1. CDR3 loop: CASSRTGAGYTF. The CDR3 DNA reads TGTGCCAGCAGTAGGACAGGGGCTGGCTACACCTTC.